A single sample gave rise to the 4 T cell receptor beta chains below, sequenced in a study of T cell repertoires in cytomegalovirus infection. TCRdb itself ran the reads through MiXCR, one entry per CDR3 protein. The data contain approximately 550,000 distinct CDR3 sequences, 16% of them singletons. Sequencing input: CD8+ T cells from PBMCs. These receptor sequences come from a human donor in good health (CMV status not recorded). Some clones in this sample may be carry-over from other donors' samples.

V is TRBV14 and J is TRBJ2-1; D might be TRBD1 (7 bases). The CDR3 totals 15 residues. Per the germline V gene, CDR1 is SGHDN and CDR2 is FVKESK. V shed 0 bases and J shed 5 bases, with 11 bases lying between them. The CDR3 DNA reads as TGTGCCAGCAGCCAAGAGGAGGGGGCGGACAATGAGCAGTTCTTC. Its translation: CASSQEEGADNEQFF.

This sequence joins TRBV28 and TRBJ1-3; D uncertain. Per germline, CDR1 MDHEN and CDR2 SYDVKM. V shed 3 bases and J shed 0 bases, with 6 bases lying between them. The CDR3 covers 14 residues. DNA of the CDR3: TGTGCCAGCAGTTTTCTGATCTCTGGAAACACCATATATTTT. Protein product: CASSFLISGNTIYF.

The rearrangement uses TRBV5-1 and TRBJ2-5, with 10 bases aligning to TRBD2. The CDR3 is 16 amino acids. V gave up 2 bases and J gave up 3 bases; unmatched junction bases: 7. Germline loops: CDR1 SGHRS, CDR2 YFSETQ. The CDR3 DNA reads as TGCGCCAGCAGCTTCGCAGGGGGACTAGCGAAAGAGACCCAGTACTTC. Translating it yields CASSFAGGLAKETQYF. Full variable domain (missing parts from reference TRBV5-1 and TRBJ2-5): KAGVTQTPRYLIKTRGQQVTLSCSPISGHRSVSWYQQTPGQGLQFLFEYFSETQRNKGNFPGRFSGRQFSNSRSEMNVSTLELGDSALYLCASSFAGGLAKETQYFGPGTRLLVL.

The V and J genes are TRBV28 and TRBJ2-2; TRBD2 aligns across 7 bases. Germline loops: CDR1 MDHEN, CDR2 SYDVKM. With V trimmed by 2 bases and J by 7 bases, 1 base remained unmatched. The CDR3 totals 13 residues. CDR3 nucleotides: TGTGCCAGCAGTTTACCGGGAGGCGGGGAGCTGTTTTTT. Amino acid sequence: CASSLPGGGELFF.